The 5 T cell receptor beta chains listed next were all sequenced from one sample in a study of quantifying T cell responses using KT2 cells. Whole-study context: RNA was reverse transcribed with TCR alpha and beta constant-region primers.

A single-stranded UMI oligo with SP2 sequence was ligated to cDNA 3' ends. An equimolar mix of RC1.1 and RC1.2 primed the beta chain across TRBC1 and TRBC2. TCRdb re-derived calls from the UMI-ligation and nested PCR reads in MiXCR, one entry per CDR3 protein. This repertoire shows around 56,000 distinct CDR3 sequences, roughly 12% found once; its top ten account for 9.4%. The sample comprised PBMCs spiked with cells of the T cell clone KT2. The receptors shown here come from a human donor.

V is TRBV12-3 or TRBV12-4 and J is TRBJ1-1; 7 positions match TRBD1. Germline trimming cut 3 bases from V and 7 bases from J; bases unmatched to any gene: 14. The CDR3 is 16 amino acids. CDR3 amino acids: CASSFIRGRGYGEAFF. The CDR3 DNA reads as TGTGCCAGCAGTTTTATTCGTGGCAGGGGGTACGGTGAAGCTTTCTTT.

The table lists this clonotype with a few counts. This rearrangement joins TRBV7-9 to TRBJ1-4, with D perhaps TRBD1 (5 bases). Trimming removed 3 bases from V and 13 bases from J, with 9 bases in between. Germline V gene lookup returns CDR1 SEHNR and CDR2 FQNEAQ (reference sequence). This CDR3 is built from 11 residues. As DNA, the CDR3 is TGTGCCAGCAGCTTCGCAGGGCGACTGTTTTTT. Amino acids: CASSFAGRLFF.

This clonotype was counted many times. CDR3 coding DNA: TGTGCCAGCAGCCAAGACATTGTTGGGGAGCTGTTTTTT. This translates into CASSQDIVGELFF. This chain connects TRBV13 to TRBJ2-2; D ambiguous. The CDR3 loop spans 13 amino acids. CDR1 and CDR2 from the germline V gene are PRHDT and FYEKMQ (reference sequence). The ends were cut back, 5 bases at V and 8 bases at J, with 12 bases in the middle.

The V call is TRBV4-1, the J call TRBJ1-1; a weak D match, TRBD1 (6 bases). Germline values: CDR1 MGHRA, CDR2 YSYEKL. CDR3 length equals 15 residues. Trimming took 4 bases from V and 8 from J, leaving 20 bases between them. In nucleotides, the CDR3 is TGCGCCAGCAGCCCAGGGGAAGGCCGGACGCCCGAAGCTTTCTTT. This translates into CASSPGEGRTPEAFF.

Many counts were recorded for this clonotype. The rearrangement uses TRBV20-1 and TRBJ2-3; 8 nucleotides agree with TRBD1. CDR3 length: 12 residues. In germline, CDR1 is DFQATT, CDR2 SNEGSKA (reference sequence). V lost 6 bases and J lost 4; bases outside the gene matches: 3. CDR3 protein: CSARTGSDTQYF. The CDR3 DNA reads TGCAGTGCCAGGACAGGGTCAGATACGCAGTATTTT.